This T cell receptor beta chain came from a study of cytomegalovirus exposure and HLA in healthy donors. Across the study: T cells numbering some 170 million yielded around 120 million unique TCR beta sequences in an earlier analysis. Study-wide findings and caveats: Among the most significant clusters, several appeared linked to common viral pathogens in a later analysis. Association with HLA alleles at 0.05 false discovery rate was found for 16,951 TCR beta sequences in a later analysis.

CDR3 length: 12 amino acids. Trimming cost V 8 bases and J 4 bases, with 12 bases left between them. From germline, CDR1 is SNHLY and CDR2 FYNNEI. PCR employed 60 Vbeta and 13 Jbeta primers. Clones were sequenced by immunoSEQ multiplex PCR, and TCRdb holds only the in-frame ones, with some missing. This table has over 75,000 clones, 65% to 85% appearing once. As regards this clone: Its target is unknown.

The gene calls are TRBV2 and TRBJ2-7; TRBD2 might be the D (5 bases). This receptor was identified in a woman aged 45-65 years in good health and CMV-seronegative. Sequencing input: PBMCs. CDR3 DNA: TGTGCCAGCCTACCCGGGAAGTACGAGCAGTACTTC. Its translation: CASLPGKYEQYF.